The entry below describes one T cell receptor (beta chain). V dropped 5 bases and J dropped 5 bases, with 10 bases sitting between them. Germline V gene sequence: CDR1 LNHDA, CDR2 SQIVND (reference sequence). The CDR3 loop spans 13 amino acids. This specimen belongs to a study of blood T cell repertoires in COVID-19. Original methodology: It was from reference gene primer amplification that nucleated cell counts were estimated. TCRdb keeps only in-frame clones here, not all; method: immunoSEQ multiplex PCR. The V and J calls and clone size were taken over from that table, and D and trimming were inferred from the DNA. The table lists about 110,000 clones, approximately 80% of them singletons.

This sequence originates from a woman in her forties or fifties with acute or convalescent COVID-19. The chain uses TRBV19 and TRBJ1-5; D may be TRBD1 (5 bases). The specimen sequenced was peripheral blood. The chain's CDR3 is CASSPEGDQPQHF. The CDR3 bases are TGTGCCAGTAGTCCCGAAGGGGATCAGCCCCAGCATTTT.